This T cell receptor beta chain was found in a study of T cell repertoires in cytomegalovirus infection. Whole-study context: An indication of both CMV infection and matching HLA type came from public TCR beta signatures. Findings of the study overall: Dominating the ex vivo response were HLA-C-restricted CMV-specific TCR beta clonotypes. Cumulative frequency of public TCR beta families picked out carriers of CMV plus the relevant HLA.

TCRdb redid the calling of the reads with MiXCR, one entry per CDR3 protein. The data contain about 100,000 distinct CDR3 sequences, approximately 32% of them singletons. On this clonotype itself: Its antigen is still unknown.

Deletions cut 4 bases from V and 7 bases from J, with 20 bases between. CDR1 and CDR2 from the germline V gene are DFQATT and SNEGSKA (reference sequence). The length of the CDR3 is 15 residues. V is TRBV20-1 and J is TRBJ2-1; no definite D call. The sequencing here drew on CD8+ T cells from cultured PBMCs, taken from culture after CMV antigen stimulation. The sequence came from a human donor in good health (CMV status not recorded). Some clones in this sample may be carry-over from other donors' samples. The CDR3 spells CSATLGRTRGNEQFF. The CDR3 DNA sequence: TGCAGTGCTACCCTGGGAAGGACCCGTGGAAATGAGCAGTTCTTC.